The clone carrying this T cell receptor (beta chain) was observed a single time. The target antigen is unknown. Sequence at one end of the junction differs from germline and may be a read error. This CDR3 comprises 14 residues. The germline V gene has CDR1 LGHDT and CDR2 YNNKEL (reference sequence). The data derive from a study of T cell responses to AZD1222 COVID-19 vaccine. Whole-study results and caveats: The study sampled repertoires only after the peak T cell response.

TCRdb's table, derived via immunoSEQ multiplex PCR, lists solely in-frame clones and lacks some. The repertoire holds roughly 120,000 clones, with roughly 85% as singletons. This chain links TRBV3-1 (or the pseudogene TRBV3-2) with TRBJ2-7; 10 nucleotides agree with TRBD2. The input for sequencing was peripheral blood, taken on day 0 of AZD1222 vaccination. This TCR was sampled from an adult in good health. CDR3: CARSGGAGEGEQYF. The CDR3 DNA reads TGTGCCCGCAGCGGGGGGGCGGGAGAAGGTGAGCAGTACTTC.